This TCR beta chain originates from a study of T cell repertoires in cytomegalovirus infection. At the level of the study: Shared public TCR beta signatures pointed to both CMV infection and a matching HLA type. General study findings and limits: HLA-C-restricted CMV clonotypes gave the most frequent clonotype in two of eight donors.

This clonotype was observed a handful of times. Its specificity is unknown. Each CDR3 protein is one row after TCRdb ran MiXCR on the reads. Of 350,000 to 450,000 distinct CDR3 sequences detected, approximately 18% appear once; the ten largest clones hold less than 9.5%. The clonotype was recovered from a human donor in good health (CMV status not recorded). Some clones in this sample may be carry-over from other donors' samples. The sample consisted of PBMCs.

The CDR3 reads CASSPQSAFEQFF. The CDR3 nucleotides are TGTGCCAGTAGTCCACAATCGGCATTTGAGCAGTTCTTC. The rearrangement uses TRBV19 and TRBJ2-1; D unclear. The CDR3 runs 13 residues. V shed 5 bases and J shed 9 bases, with 14 bases lying between them. CDR1 LNHDA and CDR2 SQIVND come from the germline V gene (reference sequence). Full variable domain (missing parts from reference TRBV19 and TRBJ2-1): DGGITQSPKYLFRKEGQNVTLSCEQNLNHDAMYWYRQDPGQGLRLIYYSQIVNDFQKGDIAEGYSVSREKKESFPLTVTSAQKNPTAFYLCASSPQSAFEQFFGPGTRLTVL.